These 10 T cell receptor beta chains were sequenced from one sample in a study of OX40 agonist ivuxolimab in advanced cancers. Repertoires were generated with immunoSEQ multiplex PCR, while TCRdb's copy carries only in-frame clones and drops some. The table lists nearly 80,000 clones, less than 95% of them singletons, with 0.3% to 0.4% in the top ten. Sequenced material: CD4+ or CD8+ T cells sorted from blood, taken in a trial of the OX40 agonist ivuxolimab. The receptors derive from an adult with an advanced solid tumor such as melanoma, head and neck, liver or kidney cancer.

This chain links TRBV6-1 with TRBJ2-4; D possibly corresponds to TRBD2 (7 bases). The CDR3 covers 17 residues. Germline V gene data show CDR1 as MNHNS and CDR2 as SASEGT. The V end was cut by 1 base, the J end by 1 base, with 14 bases between. DNA for the CDR3: TGTGCCAGCAGTGAAGTAGGGGGGGCCCCCGCCAAAAACATTCAGTACTTC. This translates into CASSEVGGAPAKNIQYF.

V gene TRBV6-1 combines with J gene TRBJ1-1; no definite D call. The CDR3 covers 14 residues. The V gene's germline CDR1 is MNHNS and CDR2 SASEGT. The V and J ends lost 4 bases and 6 bases respectively, with 15 bases between them. The CDR3 bases are TGTGCCAGCAGTGCCGGAGACCCGAGCGCTGAAGCTTTCTTT. Protein sequence: CASSAGDPSAEAFF.

This clone was counted once. The V and J genes are TRBV25-1 and TRBJ1-6; unclear D gene. This CDR3 spans 15 amino acids. V lost 2 bases and J 6 bases, leaving 11 bases between the germline ends. Germline V gene data show CDR1 as MGHDK and CDR2 as SYGVNS. This CDR3 reads CASSEGGRLNSPLHF. CDR3 nucleotides: TGTGCCAGCAGTGAAGGCGGACGTCTTAATTCACCCCTCCACTTT. Supplemented by reference TRBV25-1 and TRBJ1-6, the full variable domain reads EADIYQTPRYLVIGTGKKITLECSQTMGHDKMYWYQQDPGMELHLIHYSYGVNSTEKGDLSSESTVSRIRTEHFPLTLESARPSHTSQYLCASSEGGRLNSPLHFGNGTRLTVT.

V usage is TRBV9 and J usage is TRBJ2-2, with TRBD2 as a possible D gene (7 bases). Germline lookup yields CDR1 SGDLS and CDR2 YYNGEE. V was pared by 2 bases and J by 4 bases, with 12 bases between. The CDR3 sequence is 15 residues long. CDR3 sequence (DNA): TGTGCCAGCAGCGTTCGGGGGGCAGTCACCGGGGAGCTGTTTTTT. It is translated as CASSVRGAVTGELFF.

The chain employs TRBV19 and TRBJ1-1, with D perhaps TRBD1 (6 bases). The V and J ends lost 7 bases and 5 bases respectively, with 20 bases between them. The CDR3 loop spans 15 amino acids. In germline, CDR1 is LNHDA, CDR2 SQIVND (reference sequence). For the CDR3, the DNA is TGTGCCAGTAATCCGTTTGCGGGTAGGGGGACTGAAGCTTTCTTT. Translation: CASNPFAGRGTEAFF.

CDR3 region: CASSPGRVGYTF. As DNA, the CDR3 is TGCGCCAGCAGCCCAGGACGGGTTGGCTACACCTTC. The rearrangement joins TRBV4-1 to TRBJ1-2; D call uncertain. Germline CDR1 reads MGHRA; CDR2 reads YSYEKL. Trimming removed 4 bases at V and 7 bases at J, with 10 bases between. This CDR3 comprises 12 residues.

The rearrangement links TRBV28 to TRBJ2-2; perhaps TRBD1 as D (5 bases). The V gene lost 5 bases and the J gene lost 6 bases, with 10 bases spanning the gap. Germline V CDR1 and CDR2: MDHEN, SYDVKM. This CDR3 comprises 13 residues. DNA of the CDR3: TGTGCCAGCAGTACAGGTTCCCCCGGGGAGCTGTTTTTT. Translation: CASSTGSPGELFF.

The gene calls are TRBV7-8 and TRBJ1-1; a possible D gene is TRBD1 (6 bases). The germline V and J ends were trimmed by 5 bases and 4 bases, with 11 bases remaining between them. The CDR3 length is 13 residues. CDR1 and CDR2 from the germline V gene are SGHVS and FQNEAQ. CDR3 in DNA: TGTGCCAGCAGCATAGGGACATTCACTGAAGCTTTCTTT. It translates to CASSIGTFTEAFF.

This clone was recorded a few times. The rearrangement uses TRBV30 and TRBJ1-1; 7 nucleotides agree with TRBD1. The length of the CDR3 is 12 residues. Germline CDR1 and CDR2: GTSNPN and SVGIG (reference sequence). Trimming cost V 7 bases and J 4 bases; bases outside gene matches: 6. CDR3 nucleotide sequence: TGTGCCTCCAACAGGGGCGGCACTGAAGCTTTCTTT. This translates into CASNRGGTEAFF.

V is TRBV19 and J is TRBJ2-7; 8 positions match TRBD1. There are 15 residues in the CDR3. The V gene end was trimmed by 6 bases and the J gene end by 2 bases; junction bases not matched to a gene: 9. The germline gives CDR1 LNHDA, CDR2 SQIVND (reference sequence). CDR3 sequence reads: CASSTPGTGTYEQYF. CDR3 nucleotide sequence: TGTGCCAGTAGCACCCCCGGGACAGGTACCTACGAGCAGTACTTC.